The 31 T cell receptor beta chains reported below all come from one sample, sequenced in a study of control samples from healthy donors and cancer patients (TCRdb year 2020). Libraries were made using the immunoSEQ multiplex PCR assay. TCRdb took this table from immuneACCESS and kept in-frame rearrangements with V and J called. Such tables lack part of the clones; where checked against another copy, unresolved V genes explain under half of the gap, and the rest is unexplained. This sample gives about 130,000 clones in total; 85% to 95% of them show up just once. The top ten clones comprise roughly 8.7% of the sample. Source material: blood. All receptors derive from a man aged 18 to 35 in good health.

The rearrangement links TRBV12-3 or TRBV12-4 to TRBJ1-4; D gene uncertain. The CDR3 runs to 13 residues. Deletions cut 5 bases from V and 7 bases from J, with 11 bases between. The CDR3 DNA reads as TGTGCCAGCAGTCGGTCGGTCACTGAAAAACTGTTTTTT. As protein: CASSRSVTEKLFF.

The chain recombines TRBV9 with TRBJ2-2, with 7 nucleotides matching TRBD2. V lost 4 bases, J lost 6 bases, and 6 bases stayed unmatched. The CDR3 extends over 14 amino acids. Germline V lookup: CDR1 SGDLS, CDR2 YYNGEE. CDR3 region: CASSRTRVPGELFF. In DNA, the CDR3 is TGTGCCAGCAGCCGGACTAGAGTCCCCGGGGAGCTGTTTTTT.

The gene calls are TRBV27 and TRBJ2-7, with 7 bases identical to TRBD1. CDR3 length: 16 amino acids. The J segment lost 0 bases and the V segment lost 7 bases, leaving 12 bases of the junction unmatched. The germline V gene has CDR1 MNHEY and CDR2 SMNVEV (reference sequence). CDR3 DNA: TGTGCCAGCAAGGCGGAATTTTGGGACAGCTCCTACGAGCAGTACTTC. Translating gives CASKAEFWDSSYEQYF.

The V gene is TRBV7-2, the J gene TRBJ1-1; 9 nucleotides align to TRBD1. The CDR3 is 19 residues long. Germline assignment: CDR1 SGHTA and CDR2 FQGNSA. V shed 5 bases, J shed 3 bases, and the junction held 19 bases outside the gene matches. CDR3: CASSPPRAGTGKFYTEAFF. CDR3 in DNA: TGTGCCAGCAGCCCACCCAGAGCCGGGACAGGGAAGTTTTACACTGAAGCTTTCTTT.

This sequence joins TRBV7-3 and TRBJ2-5; 7 nucleotides match TRBD1. V lost 2 bases and J lost 4; bases outside the gene matches: 1. Germline CDR1 reads SGHTA; CDR2 reads FQGTGA. This CDR3 spans 13 amino acids. CDR3 sequence reads: CASSLSGGETQYF. The CDR3 coding sequence is TGTGCCAGCAGCTTATCAGGGGGAGAGACCCAGTACTTC. The complete variable domain, with remaining parts taken from reference TRBV7-3 and TRBJ2-5, reads GAGVSQTPSNKVTEKGKYVELRCDPISGHTALYWYRQSLGQGPEFLIYFQGTGAADDSGLPNDRFFAVRPEGSVSTLKIQRTERGDSAVYLCASSLSGGETQYFGPGTRLLVL.

V is TRBV30 and J is TRBJ1-1; D might be TRBD1 (5 bases). The V end was cut by 4 bases, the J end by 0 bases, with 9 bases between. The CDR3 sequence is 13 residues long. CDR1 is GTSNPN and CDR2 is SVGIG in the germline V gene (reference sequence). In nucleotides, the CDR3 is TGTGCCTGGACAAGGGGCATGAACACTGAAGCTTTCTTT. It translates to CAWTRGMNTEAFF.

V usage is TRBV19 and J usage is TRBJ2-3; possibly TRBD2 for D (5 bases). The germline V and J ends were trimmed by 3 bases and 2 bases, with 6 bases remaining between them. The CDR3 is 13 residues long. Germline V CDR1 and CDR2: LNHDA, SQIVND (reference sequence). This CDR3 reads CASSMRATDTQYF. CDR3 DNA sequence: TGTGCCAGTAGTATGAGGGCCACAGATACGCAGTATTTT.

The chain is built from TRBV7-3 and TRBJ2-6; D may match TRBD1 or TRBD2 (5 bases each). This CDR3 is 15 amino acids long. In germline, CDR1 is SGHTA, CDR2 FQGTGA. V was cut by 4 bases and J by 4 bases, with 11 bases left in between. The CDR3 sequence: CASSSGAVGANVLTF. In DNA form, the CDR3 reads TGTGCCAGCAGCTCCGGGGCGGTGGGGGCCAACGTCCTGACTTTC.

The V and J genes are TRBV12-5 and TRBJ1-5; D uncertain. V was shortened by 1 base and J by 9 bases, with 10 bases between the two germline ends. CDR1 and CDR2 from the germline V gene are LGHNT and FRNRAP. The CDR3 consists of 13 residues. CDR3 protein: CASGLGHPWPQHF. The CDR3 DNA reads TGTGCTAGTGGTTTGGGACACCCCTGGCCCCAGCATTTT.

This chain links TRBV30 with TRBJ1-4, with a possible D match to TRBD1 (6 bases). CDR3 size: 16 residues. V dropped 4 bases and J dropped 0 bases, with 15 bases sitting between them. The germline V gene encodes CDR1 GTSNPN and CDR2 SVGIG (reference sequence). This chain's CDR3 is CAWTRRGAATNEKLFF. The CDR3 DNA reads TGTGCCTGGACCCGGAGGGGGGCCGCAACTAATGAAAAACTGTTTTTT.

The gene calls are TRBV7-9 and TRBJ1-5, with TRBD1 matching over 7 bases. The germline gives CDR1 SEHNR, CDR2 FQNEAQ (reference sequence). The trim removed 1 base at V and 2 bases at J, leaving 5 bases unmatched. This CDR3 has 16 residues. CDR3 residues: CASSLGRGQRNQPQHF. CDR3 bases: TGTGCCAGCAGCTTAGGCCGGGGACAGCGCAATCAGCCCCAGCATTTT.

The chain joins TRBV5-1 to TRBJ2-3; 8 positions match TRBD1. The CDR3 runs 15 residues. The V segment lost 4 bases and the J segment 4 bases; nucleotides outside the gene matches: 8. Germline CDR1 SGHRS, CDR2 YFSETQ. CDR3 amino acids: CASSHQGARADTQYF. As DNA, the CDR3 is TGCGCCAGCAGCCATCAGGGGGCAAGGGCAGATACGCAGTATTTT.

This chain uses TRBV19 with TRBJ1-4, with D maybe TRBD1 (5 bases). The CDR3 contains 13 residues. Between the trimmed V and J ends, which lost 7 bases and 8 bases, there was a span of 14 bases. Germline-derived CDR1 and CDR2 are LNHDA and SQIVND (reference sequence). CDR3 residues: CASTTTQEEKLFF. CDR3 nucleotides: TGTGCCAGTACCACTACACAGGAAGAAAAACTGTTTTTT.

The V and J genes are TRBV6-6 and TRBJ1-2; D not resolved. This CDR3 contains 12 residues. V was shortened by 7 bases and J by 2 bases, with 8 bases between the two germline ends. From germline, CDR1 is MNHNY and CDR2 SVGAGI (reference sequence). In DNA, the CDR3 is TGTGCCAGCATCGGGTGGAACTATGGCTACACCTTC. It codes for CASIGWNYGYTF.

The chain recombines TRBV18 with TRBJ1-3; D not resolved. The CDR3 covers 16 residues. CDR1 and CDR2 (germline): KGHSH, LQKENI. Trimming removed 2 bases at V and 0 bases at J, with 11 bases between. Written as DNA, the CDR3 is TGTGCCAGCTCACCAAGAGGGTTGTCCTCTGGAAACACCATATATTTT. Translation: CASSPRGLSSGNTIYF.

For this clone: Distinct nucleotide sequences in the sample also encode this CDR3. The chain links TRBV5-1 to TRBJ2-2; 8 bases align to TRBD1. Germline V gene data show CDR1 as SGHRS and CDR2 as YFSETQ. This CDR3 is 15 amino acids long. V lost 3 bases, J lost 1 base, and 2 bases stayed unmatched. Here the CDR3 reads CASSSGTGNTGELFF. The DNA of the CDR3 is TGCGCCAGCAGCTCCGGGACAGGGAACACCGGGGAGCTGTTTTTT. The entire variable domain, with the rest obtained from reference TRBV5-1 and TRBJ2-2, is as follows: KAGVTQTPRYLIKTRGQQVTLSCSPISGHRSVSWYQQTPGQGLQFLFEYFSETQRNKGNFPGRFSGRQFSNSRSEMNVSTLELGDSALYLCASSSGTGNTGELFFGEGSRLTVL.

This clone has a single count. The genes are TRBV15 and TRBJ1-4; D call uncertain. Trimming took off 0 bases at V and 6 bases at J, with 8 bases between the two ends. This CDR3 comprises 14 residues. Germline CDR1 LNHNV, CDR2 YYDKDF (reference sequence). CDR3 in amino acids: CATSRDQRHEKLFF. CDR3 in DNA: TGTGCCACCAGCAGAGATCAAAGGCATGAAAAACTGTTTTTT.

V gene TRBV6-5 combines with J gene TRBJ1-1; 7 bases line up with TRBD1. With 7 bases clipped from V and 3 bases from J, the junction kept 8 bases outside the gene matches. CDR3 length: 14 amino acids. Germline lookup yields CDR1 MNHEY and CDR2 SVGAGI. CDR3 DNA: TGTGCCAGCACCCCCCCAGGGGGGGACACTGAAGCTTTCTTT. It encodes CASTPPGGDTEAFF.

CDR3 sequence reads: CASSRGQGSYNEQFF. The CDR3 nucleotides are TGTGCCAGCAGCCGCGGACAGGGTTCCTACAATGAGCAGTTCTTC. The chain combines TRBV3-1 (or the pseudogene TRBV3-2) with TRBJ2-1, with 8 bases lining up with TRBD1. J lost 1 base, V lost 4 bases, and 3 bases had no gene match. Per the germline V gene, CDR1 is LGHDT and CDR2 is YNNKEL (reference sequence). The CDR3 runs 15 residues.

V gene TRBV7-9 combines with J gene TRBJ1-2; D is possibly TRBD1 (6 bases). The CDR3 is made up of 16 amino acids. V was trimmed by 5 bases and J by 4 bases, leaving 20 bases between them. Germline V CDR1 and CDR2: SEHNR, FQNEAQ (reference sequence). The CDR3 nucleotides are TGTGCCAGCAGCATCGGGTTGAGGGGGTCGGGCTATGGCTACACCTTC. Protein: CASSIGLRGSGYGYTF. Combining the CDR3 with reference TRBV7-9 and TRBJ1-2 gives the whole variable domain DTGVSQNPRHKITKRGQNVTFRCDPISEHNRLYWYRQTLGQGPEFLTYFQNEAQLEKSRLLSDRFSAERPKGSFSTLEIQRTEQGDSAMYLCASSIGLRGSGYGYTFGSGTRLTVV.

V is TRBV6-6 and J is TRBJ1-1; 8 bases are shared with TRBD1. Germline V gene lookup returns CDR1 MNHNY and CDR2 SVGAGI (reference sequence). Trimming removed 5 bases from V and 8 bases from J; junction bases left unmatched: 1. The CDR3 sequence is 11 residues long. The CDR3 spells CASSRQGEAFF. CDR3 nucleotide sequence: TGTGCCAGCAGTAGACAGGGGGAAGCTTTCTTT.

The chain uses TRBV5-6 and TRBJ1-4, with 9 bases fitting TRBD1. The V gene's germline CDR1 is SGHDT and CDR2 YYEEEE. The CDR3 consists of 14 residues. V dropped 4 bases and J dropped 6; count of bases not matched to a gene: 4. The DNA for the CDR3 is TGTGCCAGCAGCGGACAGGGGATCTATGAAAAACTGTTTTTT. Protein product: CASSGQGIYEKLFF. Full variable domain (remainder filled in from reference TRBV5-6 and TRBJ1-4): DAGVTQSPTHLIKTRGQQVTLRCSPKSGHDTVSWYQQALGQGPQFIFQYYEEEERQRGNFPDRFSGHQFPNYSSELNVNALLLGDSALYLCASSGQGIYEKLFFGSGTQLSVL.

This clone is medium-sized by share. The chain links TRBV7-2 to TRBJ1-6, with 11 bases matching TRBD1. V trimming: 1 base; J trimming: 8 bases; junction bases outside the gene matches: 4. The CDR3 consists of 16 residues. Germline loops: CDR1 SGHTA, CDR2 FQGNSA. The CDR3 protein is CASSLVGTGGYSPLHF. The CDR3 nucleotides read TGTGCCAGCAGCTTAGTAGGGACAGGGGGTTATTCACCCCTCCACTTT.

The chain uses TRBV5-6 and TRBJ1-1; D is possibly TRBD1 (5 bases). Trimming cost V 4 bases and J 4 bases, with 11 bases left between them. Germline CDR1 is SGHDT and CDR2 is YYEEEE. The CDR3 has 13 amino acids. CDR3 residues: CASSLAGTTEAFF. In DNA form, the CDR3 reads TGTGCCAGCAGCCTCGCCGGGACCACTGAAGCTTTCTTT.

This chain joins TRBV7-6 and TRBJ2-2; D may correspond to TRBD1 or TRBD2 (5 bases each). Germline lookup yields CDR1 SGHVS and CDR2 FNYEAQ. Trimming cost V 5 bases and J 2 bases, with 18 bases left between them. The CDR3 contains 17 residues. CDR3 bases: TGTGCCAGCAGCCTCCTCGGGGCAGGGCCAAACACCGGGGAGCTGTTTTTT. It encodes CASSLLGAGPNTGELFF.

The chain is built from TRBV19 and TRBJ1-5; 9 bases match TRBD1. The V gene end was trimmed by 5 bases and the J gene end by 3 bases; junction bases not matched to a gene: 11. Germline V gives CDR1 LNHDA, CDR2 SQIVND (reference sequence). The CDR3 runs to 17 residues. The CDR3 region is CASSPRDREGANQPQHF. The CDR3 DNA is TGTGCCAGTAGTCCCAGGGACAGGGAAGGGGCCAATCAGCCCCAGCATTTT.

The chain is built from TRBV18 and TRBJ1-2; TRBD1 matches at 10 bases. V shed 4 bases, J shed 8 bases, and the junction held 16 bases outside the gene matches. CDR3 size: 17 residues. Germline-derived CDR1 and CDR2 are KGHSH and LQKENI. The CDR3 is CASSQSRDRGPVDGYTF. CDR3 nucleotide sequence: TGTGCCAGCTCACAATCCCGGGACAGGGGACCAGTAGACGGCTACACCTTC.

About this clone itself: Distinct nucleotide sequences in the sample also encode this CDR3. The chain couples TRBV11-3 to TRBJ1-1; no definite D call. The CDR3 contains 13 residues. Trimming took 1 base from V and 3 from J, leaving 6 bases between them. CDR1 and CDR2 from the germline V gene are SGHNT and YENEEA. The CDR3 nucleotides read TGTGCCAGCAGCTTAGGACGGGACACTGAAGCTTTCTTT. As protein: CASSLGRDTEAFF. The full variable domain, in which reference TRBV11-3 and TRBJ1-1 provide the parts outside the CDR3, is EAGVVQSPRYKIIEKKQPVAFWCNPISGHNTLYWYLQNLGQGPELLIRYENEEAVDDSQLPKDRFSAERLKGVDSTLKIQPAELGDSAVYLCASSLGRDTEAFFGQGTRLTVV.

In its sample, this clone was seen a few times. This rearrangement joins TRBV18 to TRBJ2-3; D remains ambiguous. The V end lost 3 bases, the J end lost 0 bases, and 1 base lay between the germline ends. This CDR3 contains 12 residues. The V gene's germline CDR1 is KGHSH and CDR2 LQKENI. CDR3 nucleotides: TGTGCCAGCTCACCTAGCACAGATACGCAGTATTTT. Translation gives CASSPSTDTQYF.

The rearrangement joins TRBV7-9 to TRBJ2-2, with D unclear. Germline V gene sequence: CDR1 SEHNR, CDR2 FQNEAQ (reference sequence). CDR3 length: 13 amino acids. V was clipped by 0 bases and J by 4 bases, with 3 bases between them. The chain's CDR3 is CASSLATTGELFF. CDR3 nucleotides: TGTGCCAGCAGCTTAGCGACCACCGGGGAGCTGTTTTTT.

The CDR3 sequence: CASSVGGTGVYEQYF. DNA of the CDR3: TGTGCCAGCAGCGTAGGGGGGACAGGGGTTTACGAGCAGTACTTC. This chain connects TRBV9 to TRBJ2-7, with 10 bases aligning to TRBD1. After removal of 0 bases from V and 4 bases from J, the junction contained 4 bases not matched to a gene. The germline CDR1 and CDR2 sequences are SGDLS and YYNGEE. The CDR3 contains 15 residues.